Shown below are 27 T cell receptor beta chains from a single sample sequenced in a study of cytomegalovirus exposure and HLA in healthy donors. The protocol was immunoSEQ multiplex PCR, while the TCRdb copy is restricted to in-frame clones and leaves out a portion. The sample has some 43,000 clones, approximately 90% seen once. The sequenced material came from PBMCs. The receptor source for this set is a man aged 18-30 years in good health and CMV-seronegative.

The V and J genes are TRBV21-1 and TRBJ2-6; the table's D call, TRBD1, was not checked against the DNA. TRBV21-1 is listed as a pseudogene. This CDR3 has 16 residues. The CDR3: CASSNSGQSGANVLTF. The CDR3 DNA follows: TGTGCCAGCAGCAACTCGGGACAATCTGGGGCCAACGTCCTGACTTTC.

J is TRBJ2-1 and V is TRBV5-1; TRBD2 matches 12 bases. Germline CDR1 and CDR2: SGHRS and YFSETQ. V was pared by 0 bases and J by 7 bases, with 8 bases of the junction left unmatched. This CDR3 contains 17 residues. CDR3 amino acids: CASSLGPGLAGYNEQFF. The CDR3 DNA is TGCGCCAGCAGCTTGGGGCCGGGACTAGCGGGCTATAATGAGCAGTTCTTC.

The V call is TRBV5-8, the J call TRBJ2-1; 10 bases are a match to TRBD2. CDR1 and CDR2 (germline): SGHTS, YDEGEE. CDR3 length: 16 residues. J lost 0 bases, V lost 0 bases, and 0 bases had no gene match. CDR3 DNA: TGTGCCAGCAGCTTGGCTAGCGGGAGCTCCTACAATGAGCAGTTCTTC. Its protein product is CASSLASGSSYNEQFF.

J is TRBJ2-3 and V is TRBV19; weak D call: TRBD2 (5 bases). The CDR3 is 13 residues long. Germline loops: CDR1 LNHDA, CDR2 SQIVND (reference sequence). Trimming stripped 6 bases from V and 0 bases from J, with 7 bases between. The DNA for the CDR3 is TGTGCCAGTAGCGGGGTCAGCACAGATACGCAGTATTTT. It yields the protein CASSGVSTDTQYF. The full variable domain, in which reference TRBV19 and TRBJ2-3 provide the parts outside the CDR3, is DGGITQSPKYLFRKEGQNVTLSCEQNLNHDAMYWYRQDPGQGLRLIYYSQIVNDFQKGDIAEGYSVSREKKESFPLTVTSAQKNPTAFYLCASSGVSTDTQYFGPGTRLTVL.

The table lists this clone with a count of one. The chain is built from TRBV20-1 and TRBJ2-1; 8 nucleotides agree with TRBD2. CDR3 size: 11 residues. Germline V gene sequence: CDR1 DFQATT, CDR2 SNEGSKA (reference sequence). The V segment lost 8 bases and the J segment 6 bases; nucleotides outside the gene matches: 3. CDR3 bases: TGCAGTAAGCGGGAGCGCAATGAGCAGTTCTTC. Its translation: CSKRERNEQFF.

V and J are TRBV27 and TRBJ1-1; D possibly corresponds to TRBD1 (6 bases). Trimming removed 0 bases at V and 0 bases at J, with 14 bases between. Germline V lookup: CDR1 MNHEY, CDR2 SMNVEV (reference sequence). The CDR3 contains 17 residues. This chain's CDR3 is CASSLSRTDPMNTEAFF. In nucleotides, the CDR3 is TGTGCCAGCAGTTTATCCCGGACAGACCCCATGAACACTGAAGCTTTCTTT.

J is TRBJ2-5 and V is TRBV29-1; possibly TRBD2 for D (6 bases). V dropped 7 bases and J dropped 7 bases, with 13 bases sitting between them. This CDR3 spans 11 amino acids. Germline V gene lookup returns CDR1 SQVTM and CDR2 ANQGSEA. The CDR3 loop reads CSAGTYGTQYF. The CDR3 DNA reads as TGCAGCGCCGGGACTTACGGGACCCAGTACTTC.

The rearrangement joins TRBV6-5 to TRBJ2-7; tentative D call: TRBD1 (5 bases). The CDR3 consists of 13 residues. Trimming removed 5 bases from V and 0 bases from J, with 8 bases in between. Germline V gene lookup returns CDR1 MNHEY and CDR2 SVGAGI. The CDR3 protein is CASSPTVSYEQYF. CDR3 coding DNA: TGTGCCAGCAGTCCGACAGTCTCCTACGAGCAGTACTTC.

The chain has TRBV9 and TRBJ2-1; D is undetermined. The length of the CDR3 is 14 residues. Germline loops: CDR1 SGDLS, CDR2 YYNGEE. With 4 bases removed from V and 5 bases from J, the gap between germline ends came to 13 bases. CDR3 DNA sequence: TGTGCCAGCAGCCCCAACTCGCCCGACAATGAGCAGTTCTTC. It encodes CASSPNSPDNEQFF.

The chain recombines TRBV6-1 with TRBJ2-7, with TRBD2 matching 9 bases. The germline V gene has CDR1 MNHNS and CDR2 SASEGT. With V trimmed by 1 base and J by 9 bases, 13 bases remained unmatched. This CDR3 spans 16 amino acids. The CDR3 DNA sequence: TGTGCCAGCAGTGAAGTTGGGACATCCCCGGGACTAGCGCAGTACTTC. It encodes CASSEVGTSPGLAQYF.

This rearrangement joins TRBV7-9 to TRBJ2-2; 8 bases line up with TRBD2. Germline CDR1 and CDR2: SEHNR and FQNEAQ (reference sequence). The V and J ends lost 5 bases and 0 bases, in that order; junction bases with no gene match: 5. CDR3 length: 16 amino acids. The CDR3 sequence: CASSRAGGANTGELFF. CDR3 sequence (DNA): TGTGCCAGCAGCCGGGCGGGGGGCGCGAACACCGGGGAGCTGTTTTTT.

The rearrangement links TRBV9 to TRBJ2-5; 7 bases align to TRBD2. The germline V gene has CDR1 SGDLS and CDR2 YYNGEE. CDR3 length equals 15 residues. Unmatched junction bases numbered 7, after V lost 0 bases and J lost 5 bases. The CDR3 spells CASSVEQRAGETQYF. In DNA, the CDR3 is TGTGCCAGCAGCGTAGAGCAGCGAGCGGGGGAGACCCAGTACTTC.

This sequence joins TRBV10-1 and TRBJ2-7, with 8 bases matching TRBD1. Germline loops: CDR1 WNHNN, CDR2 SYGVQD (reference sequence). V lost 6 bases to trimming and J lost 5 bases; unmatched junction nucleotides: 6. This CDR3 region has 13 residues. CDR3 nucleotide sequence: TGCGCCAGCAGCCGGACAGGGACGAACGAGCAGTACTTC. This codes for CASSRTGTNEQYF.

The chain combines TRBV5-5 with TRBJ1-2; D is unresolved. V lost 1 base, J lost 3 bases, and 16 bases lay in between. Germline V gene lookup returns CDR1 SGHKS and CDR2 YYEKEE (reference sequence). This CDR3 is 16 amino acids long. CDR3 region: CASSLSWSLDDYGYTF. The CDR3 DNA reads as TGTGCCAGCAGCTTGTCCTGGAGTTTAGATGACTATGGCTACACCTTC. Filled out from reference TRBV5-5 and TRBJ1-2, the complete variable domain reads DAGVTQSPTHLIKTRGQQVTLRCSPISGHKSVSWYQQVLGQGPQFIFQYYEKEERGRGNFPDRFSARQFPNYSSELNVNALLLGDSALYLCASSLSWSLDDYGYTFGSGTRLTVV.

In nucleotides, the CDR3 is TGCGCCAGCAGCTTGAGGAGACAGGGGAACACAGATACGCAGTATTTT. Protein sequence: CASSLRRQGNTDTQYF. This sequence joins TRBV5-1 and TRBJ2-3, with 8 bases fitting TRBD1. Looked up from germline, CDR1 is SGHRS and CDR2 is YFSETQ. V lost 1 base, J lost 2 bases, and 6 bases stayed unmatched. This CDR3 is built from 16 residues.

The chain uses TRBV27 and TRBJ1-6; TRBD1 matches at 8 bases. V shed 7 bases, J shed 7 bases, and the junction held 9 bases outside the gene matches. The germline V gene has CDR1 MNHEY and CDR2 SMNVEV (reference sequence). The CDR3 has 15 amino acids. The CDR3 DNA follows: TGTGCCAGCACCCCACAGGGACAGGCAAATTCACCCCTCCACTTT. Translated: CASTPQGQANSPLHF.

The chain joins TRBV7-2 to TRBJ2-1, with 8 bases fitting TRBD2. Per the germline V gene, CDR1 is SGHTA and CDR2 is FQGNSA. V lost 4 bases to trimming and J lost 7 bases; unmatched junction nucleotides: 9. The CDR3 contains 15 residues. The CDR3: CASSSPGGGTNEQFF. The CDR3 DNA is TGTGCCAGCAGCTCTCCGGGGGGGGGAACGAATGAGCAGTTCTTC.

This clone was recorded once. The chain employs TRBV4-2 and TRBJ1-2; D might be TRBD1 (6 bases). Germline loops: CDR1 LGHNA, CDR2 YNFKEQ. V dropped 4 bases and J dropped 5 bases, with 14 bases sitting between them. This CDR3 region has 14 residues. This chain's CDR3 is CASSPHRAEYGYTF. The CDR3 DNA sequence: TGTGCCAGCAGCCCCCACAGGGCCGAGTATGGCTACACCTTC.

This chain links TRBV2 with TRBJ1-6, with TRBD1 matching 7 bases. The V and J ends lost 7 bases and 8 bases, in that order; junction bases with no gene match: 11. The CDR3 totals 15 residues. CDR1 is SNHLY, CDR2 FYNNEI, per germline. CDR3 sequence reads: CASTREGASDSPLHF. DNA for the CDR3: TGTGCCAGCACAAGAGAGGGGGCCTCGGATTCACCCCTCCACTTT.

This clone has just a few counts. The genes are TRBV11-3 and TRBJ2-1, with 11 bases identical to TRBD1. Trimming cost V 5 bases and J 1 base; bases outside gene matches: 4. CDR3 size: 16 residues. Germline V gene sequence: CDR1 SGHNT, CDR2 YENEEA. The DNA of the CDR3 is TGTGCCAGCAGCACCCGGGACAGGGGGTCCTACAATGAGCAGTTCTTC. This sequence encodes CASSTRDRGSYNEQFF.

V and J are TRBV5-1 and TRBJ2-1; tentative D call: TRBD2 (5 bases). Per the germline V gene, CDR1 is SGHRS and CDR2 is YFSETQ. Between the trimmed V and J ends, which lost 1 base and 8 bases, there was a span of 16 bases. This CDR3 has 15 amino acids. In DNA, the CDR3 is TGCGCCAGCAGCTTGCAGCTTAGCGAGGGCCATGAGCAGTTCTTC. Encoded protein: CASSLQLSEGHEQFF.

This chain's CDR3 is CASSLGGPEQYF. CDR3 DNA sequence: TGTGCCAGCAGCTTAGGAGGTCCCGAGCAGTACTTC. V usage is TRBV27 and J usage is TRBJ2-7, with a tentative D call TRBD2 (5 bases). Trimming left V 6 bases short and J 6 bases short, with 12 bases between. Germline assignment: CDR1 MNHEY and CDR2 SMNVEV (reference sequence). This CDR3 is 12 amino acids long.

The rearrangement links TRBV2 to TRBJ2-3; 11 bases match TRBD2. Germline lookup yields CDR1 SNHLY and CDR2 FYNNEI. V lost 6 bases and J lost 5; bases outside the gene matches: 7. The CDR3 runs to 15 residues. The CDR3 reads CASRPLAGGIDTQYF. The CDR3 DNA reads TGTGCCAGCAGACCGCTAGCGGGGGGAATAGATACGCAGTATTTT.

The rearrangement uses TRBV6-1 and TRBJ2-1; D not certain. Per the germline V gene, CDR1 is MNHNS and CDR2 is SASEGT. V lost 1 base and J 2 bases, leaving 12 bases between the germline ends. The CDR3 is 16 residues long. The CDR3 reads CASSEVATPAYNEQFF. The CDR3 region has the DNA TGTGCCAGCAGTGAAGTCGCAACACCTGCCTACAATGAGCAGTTCTTC.

The V gene is TRBV11-1, the J gene TRBJ2-4; 9 nucleotides align to TRBD1. Trimming at V came to 4 bases and at J to 0 bases, leaving 10 bases not matched to a gene. Germline V lookup: CDR1 SGHAT, CDR2 FQDESV (reference sequence). This CDR3 contains 18 residues. As DNA, the CDR3 is TGTGCCAGCAGCTCCCGGGACAGGGTTGACTCAGCCAAAAACATTCAGTACTTC. This encodes CASSSRDRVDSAKNIQYF. Together with reference TRBV11-1 and TRBJ2-4, the CDR3 gives the full variable domain: EAEVAQSPRYKITEKSQAVAFWCDPISGHATLYWYRQILGQGPELLVQFQDESVVDDSQLPKDRFSAERLKGVDSTLKIQPAELGDSAMYLCASSSRDRVDSAKNIQYFGAGTRLSVL.

This chain connects TRBV7-3 to TRBJ2-1; 11 nucleotides match TRBD2. The CDR3 is made up of 16 amino acids. The V gene's germline CDR1 is SGHTA and CDR2 FQGTGA. The V segment lost 5 bases and the J segment 5 bases; nucleotides outside the gene matches: 8. The CDR3 DNA sequence: TGTGCCAGCAGCCCCGGGGGACTAGCGGCCAACAATGAGCAGTTCTTC. Protein product: CASSPGGLAANNEQFF.

The chain employs TRBV28 and TRBJ1-2; 9 bases align to TRBD1. Trimming took 6 bases from V and 6 from J; bases not matched to a gene: 11. Germline CDR1 and CDR2: MDHEN and SYDVKM. The CDR3 spans 15 residues. CDR3: CASSYAGTGRNGYTF. Written as DNA, the CDR3 is TGTGCCAGCAGCTATGCCGGGACAGGGCGGAATGGCTACACCTTC.